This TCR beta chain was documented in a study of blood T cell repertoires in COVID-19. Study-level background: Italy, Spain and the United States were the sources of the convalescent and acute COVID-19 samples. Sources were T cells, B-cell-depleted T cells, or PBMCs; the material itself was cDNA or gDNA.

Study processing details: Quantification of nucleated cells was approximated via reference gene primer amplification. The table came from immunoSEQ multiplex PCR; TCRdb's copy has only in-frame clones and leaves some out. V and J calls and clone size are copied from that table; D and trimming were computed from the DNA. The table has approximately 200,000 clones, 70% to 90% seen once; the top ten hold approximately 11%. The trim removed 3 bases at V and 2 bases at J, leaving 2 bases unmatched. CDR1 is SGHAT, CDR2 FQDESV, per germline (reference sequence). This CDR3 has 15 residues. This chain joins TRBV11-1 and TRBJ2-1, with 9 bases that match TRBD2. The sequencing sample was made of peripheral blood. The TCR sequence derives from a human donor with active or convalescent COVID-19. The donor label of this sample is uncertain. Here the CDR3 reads CASSLTSGTYNEQFF. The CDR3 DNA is TGTGCCAGCAGCTTGACTAGCGGAACCTACAATGAGCAGTTCTTC.